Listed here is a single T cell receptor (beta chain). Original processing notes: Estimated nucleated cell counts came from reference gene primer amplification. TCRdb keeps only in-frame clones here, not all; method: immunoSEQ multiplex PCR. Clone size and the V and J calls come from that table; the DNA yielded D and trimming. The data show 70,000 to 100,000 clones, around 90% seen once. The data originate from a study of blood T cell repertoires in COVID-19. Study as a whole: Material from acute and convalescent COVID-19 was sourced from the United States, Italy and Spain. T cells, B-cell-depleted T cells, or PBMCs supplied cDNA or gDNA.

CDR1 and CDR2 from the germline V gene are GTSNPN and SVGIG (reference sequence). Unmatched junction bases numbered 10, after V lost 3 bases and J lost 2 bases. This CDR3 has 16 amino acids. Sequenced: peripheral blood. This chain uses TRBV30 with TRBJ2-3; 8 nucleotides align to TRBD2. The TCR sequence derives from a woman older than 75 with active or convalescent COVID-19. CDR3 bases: TGTGCCTGGAGACCTAAGACTAGCGCGAACACAGATACGCAGTATTTT. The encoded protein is CAWRPKTSANTDTQYF.